One sample yielded the 27 T cell receptor beta chains listed below, sequenced in a study of shared clonotypes between healthy human individuals. Assay: immunoSEQ multiplex PCR; the TCRdb copy retains only in-frame clones and omits some. Of just over 2,000,000 clones listed, roughly 95% were seen once; the top ten hold about 0.13%. Sequencing was carried out using naive CD4+ T cells sorted from blood. Regarding subset: CD45RA+ positively selected. These receptors were obtained from a young man in good health.

To note about this clone: The sample holds other DNA sequences that translate to the same CDR3. The chain links TRBV7-9 to TRBJ2-5; D is unclear. Trimming shortened V by 4 bases and J by 4 bases, and 4 bases separated the two germline ends. CDR1 and CDR2 from the germline V gene are SEHNR and FQNEAQ (reference sequence). The CDR3 is 11 amino acids. CDR3 protein: CASSSTETQYF. For the CDR3, the DNA is TGTGCCAGCAGCTCCACAGAGACCCAGTACTTC.

The chain couples TRBV29-1 to TRBJ2-1, with 11 nucleotides matching TRBD2. This CDR3 comprises 12 residues. J lost 6 bases, V lost 7 bases, and 2 bases had no gene match. The germline V gene encodes CDR1 SQVTM and CDR2 ANQGSEA. The CDR3: CSAGLAGNEQFF. The CDR3 nucleotides are TGCAGCGCAGGACTAGCGGGCAATGAGCAGTTCTTC.

The J gene is TRBJ2-2, the V gene TRBV27, with 9 bases identical to TRBD2. The V segment lost 6 bases and the J segment 2 bases; nucleotides outside the gene matches: 4. This CDR3 region has 15 residues. The V gene's germline CDR1 is MNHEY and CDR2 SMNVEV (reference sequence). CDR3 region: CASSSSGINTGELFF. DNA of the CDR3: TGTGCCAGCAGCTCTAGCGGGATTAACACCGGGGAGCTGTTTTTT.

As concerns this clone: The sample carries other DNA sequences with the same CDR3. This chain uses TRBV5-1 with TRBJ2-5, with D possibly being TRBD1 (6 bases). Germline assignment: CDR1 SGHRS and CDR2 YFSETQ. The length of the CDR3 is 14 residues. V lost 2 bases, J lost 5 bases, and 13 bases lay in between. In nucleotides, the CDR3 is TGCGCCAGCAGCTTAGCAGGGGCGCGGGAGACCCAGTACTTC. Protein sequence: CASSLAGARETQYF.

This rearrangement joins TRBV5-6 to TRBJ1-2; 10 nucleotides match TRBD1. Germline V gene data show CDR1 as SGHDT and CDR2 as YYEEEE. CDR3 size: 14 residues. V gave up 0 bases and J gave up 5 bases; unmatched junction bases: 1. CDR3 sequence reads: CASSLVGQGYGYTF. DNA of the CDR3: TGTGCCAGCAGCTTGGTGGGACAGGGGTATGGCTACACCTTC.

In the case of this clone: In the same sample, other DNA sequences code for this CDR3. The CDR3 region is CASSSGQGTDTQYF. CDR3 DNA sequence: TGTGCCAGCAGTTCCGGACAGGGGACAGATACGCAGTATTTT. The chain uses TRBV5-4 and TRBJ2-3, with 9 bases identical to TRBD1. The germline V gene encodes CDR1 SGHNT and CDR2 YYREEE (reference sequence). V shed 5 bases and J 3 bases; nucleotides not matched to a gene: 4. The CDR3 has 14 amino acids.

This clone was counted once. The chain couples TRBV6-5 to TRBJ2-1; D unresolved. The V end was cut by 5 bases, the J end by 2 bases, with 10 bases between. CDR1 is MNHEY and CDR2 is SVGAGI in the germline V gene. This CDR3 has 14 amino acids. CDR3 sequence: CASSVDRAYNEQFF. In DNA form, the CDR3 reads TGTGCCAGCAGTGTAGACCGCGCCTACAATGAGCAGTTCTTC.

This chain links TRBV28 with TRBJ1-2, with 8 bases identical to TRBD1. After removal of 5 bases from V and 5 bases from J, the junction contained 7 bases not matched to a gene. CDR3 length equals 14 residues. Germline V lookup: CDR1 MDHEN, CDR2 SYDVKM. CDR3 protein: CASSQLDRDYGYTF. CDR3 nucleotide sequence: TGTGCCAGCAGTCAATTGGACAGGGATTATGGCTACACCTTC.

As to this clone: This specimen includes other DNA sequences encoding the same CDR3. The chain joins TRBV5-1 to TRBJ2-3; possibly TRBD1 for D (6 bases). The CDR3 is made up of 12 amino acids. Trimming took off 3 bases at V and 6 bases at J, with 8 bases between the two ends. Germline loops: CDR1 SGHRS, CDR2 YFSETQ. CDR3 in amino acids: CASSSRGDTQYF. Here the CDR3 DNA reads TGCGCCAGCAGCTCCAGGGGTGATACGCAGTATTTT.

The V gene is TRBV6-5, the J gene TRBJ2-7; D gene unclear. V lost 2 bases and J 7 bases, leaving 12 bases between the germline ends. The CDR3 sequence is 13 residues long. The germline V gene has CDR1 MNHEY and CDR2 SVGAGI. CDR3 region: CASSYPPRPEQYF. The CDR3 DNA reads as TGTGCCAGCAGTTACCCCCCTCGTCCGGAGCAGTACTTC.

V is TRBV5-1 and J is TRBJ2-3; the D is unclear. The CDR3 has 13 amino acids. In germline, CDR1 is SGHRS, CDR2 YFSETQ. Trimming took 5 bases from V and 3 from J, leaving 10 bases between them. The CDR3 protein is CASRISPTDTQYF. The CDR3 DNA reads as TGCGCCAGCAGGATCTCTCCAACAGATACGCAGTATTTT.

The rearrangement uses TRBV4-3 and TRBJ2-1, with 9 bases fitting TRBD1. Germline CDR1 LGHNA, CDR2 YSLEER. V shed 5 bases, J shed 1 base, and the junction held 3 bases outside the gene matches. The CDR3 runs to 15 residues. The CDR3 coding sequence is TGCGCCAGCAGCAAAGGACAGGGGTCCTACAATGAGCAGTTCTTC. Protein product: CASSKGQGSYNEQFF.

This chain links TRBV15 with TRBJ2-5; perhaps D is TRBD1 or TRBD2 (5 bases each). V was cut by 5 bases and J by 9 bases, with 22 bases left in between. Germline V gene lookup returns CDR1 LNHNV and CDR2 YYDKDF (reference sequence). CDR3 length: 15 residues. CDR3 DNA: TGTGCCACCAGCCTAGGAACCAACTACCTGGGGGCCCAGTACTTC. Its translation: CATSLGTNYLGAQYF. Together with reference TRBV15 and TRBJ2-5, the CDR3 gives the full variable domain: DAMVIQNPRYQVTQFGKPVTLSCSQTLNHNVMYWYQQKSSQAPKLLFHYYDKDFNNEADTPDNFQSRRPNTSFCFLDIRSPGLGDTAMYLCATSLGTNYLGAQYFGPGTRLLVL.

In its sample, this clone was seen once. The chain recombines TRBV6-6 with TRBJ2-1; 11 bases agree with TRBD2. The trim removed 7 bases at V and 9 bases at J, leaving 5 bases unmatched. Germline assignment: CDR1 MNHNY and CDR2 SVGAGI (reference sequence). CDR3 length: 13 residues. CDR3 protein: CASKLAGGTEQFF. CDR3 DNA sequence: TGTGCCAGCAAGCTAGCGGGGGGAACTGAGCAGTTCTTC.

The chain carries TRBV7-2 and TRBJ1-1, with D possibly being TRBD1 (5 bases). From germline, CDR1 is SGHTA and CDR2 FQGNSA. The CDR3 runs to 13 residues. Trimming stripped 6 bases from V and 3 bases from J, with 11 bases between. CDR3 in DNA: TGTGCCAGCAGTACTCGCAGGGACACTGAAGCTTTCTTT. Translation gives CASSTRRDTEAFF.

The gene calls are TRBV27 and TRBJ2-1, with D perhaps TRBD2 (6 bases). Trimming took 6 bases from V and 4 from J, leaving 10 bases between them. In germline, CDR1 is MNHEY, CDR2 SMNVEV (reference sequence). The CDR3 sequence is 13 residues long. CDR3 DNA sequence: TGTGCCAGCAGGGCGGCGGGATACAATGAGCAGTTCTTC. Protein sequence: CASRAAGYNEQFF.

V and J are TRBV11-2 and TRBJ2-1, with 9 bases lining up with TRBD1. CDR1 and CDR2 (germline): SGHAT, FQNNGV. The CDR3 has 16 residues. The trim removed 1 base at V and 3 bases at J, leaving 4 bases unmatched. The CDR3 nucleotides are TGTGCCAGCAGCTTAGTCCAGACAGGGGGCTACAATGAGCAGTTCTTC. It is translated as CASSLVQTGGYNEQFF.

This clone occurred once. The chain employs TRBV9 and TRBJ2-3; 7 bases align to TRBD1. This CDR3 is built from 14 residues. The germline V gene has CDR1 SGDLS and CDR2 YYNGEE. Germline trimming cut 6 bases from V and 2 bases from J; bases unmatched to any gene: 6. CDR3 sequence reads: CASKGGLPTDTQYF. CDR3 DNA: TGTGCCAGCAAAGGGGGCTTACCCACAGATACGCAGTATTTT.

The gene calls are TRBV18 and TRBJ2-7; either TRBD1 or TRBD2 may supply D (5 bases each). V lost 6 bases to trimming and J lost 0 bases, with 15 bases between them. The CDR3 consists of 15 residues. Germline-derived CDR1 and CDR2 are KGHSH and LQKENI. The CDR3 DNA reads as TGTGCCAGCTCCCGATCGGACGGGGCCTCCTACGAGCAGTACTTC. Its translation is CASSRSDGASYEQYF. The entire variable domain, with the rest obtained from reference TRBV18 and TRBJ2-7, is as follows: NAGVMQNPRHLVRRRGQEARLRCSPMKGHSHVYWYRQLPEEGLKFMVYLQKENIIDESGMPKERFSAEFPKEGPSILRIQQVVRGDSAAYFCASSRSDGASYEQYFGPGTRLTVT.

The rearrangement links TRBV5-1 to TRBJ2-1; D gene ambiguous. The germline V and J ends were trimmed by 4 bases and 0 bases, with 17 bases remaining between them. This CDR3 comprises 17 residues. Per the germline V gene, CDR1 is SGHRS and CDR2 is YFSETQ. CDR3 in amino acids: CASSPEPVLSSYNEQFF. The DNA for the CDR3 is TGCGCCAGCAGCCCCGAGCCCGTACTCAGCTCCTACAATGAGCAGTTCTTC.

J is TRBJ1-2 and V is TRBV18; weak D call: TRBD1 (5 bases). Germline V gene lookup returns CDR1 KGHSH and CDR2 LQKENI. The length of the CDR3 is 13 residues. Between the trimmed V and J ends, which lost 6 bases and 2 bases, there was a span of 10 bases. CDR3 bases: TGTGCCAGCTCCCAGGGATTGAACTATGGCTACACCTTC. Its protein product is CASSQGLNYGYTF.

The chain joins TRBV9 to TRBJ1-3; 8 bases agree with TRBD1. The CDR3 totals 15 residues. Germline CDR1 reads SGDLS; CDR2 reads YYNGEE. The junction had 1 base not matched to a gene; V was cut back by 0 bases and J by 2 bases. Here the CDR3 reads CASSVVDRAGNTIYF. The CDR3, as DNA: TGTGCCAGCAGCGTAGTGGACAGGGCTGGAAACACCATATATTTT.

This chain joins TRBV5-8 and TRBJ2-5; TRBD2 matches at 16 bases. V shed 3 bases, J shed 5 bases, and the junction held 4 bases outside the gene matches. The CDR3 is made up of 16 amino acids. The germline V gene encodes CDR1 SGHTS and CDR2 YDEGEE. The CDR3, as DNA: TGTGCCAGCAGCTCGGGACTAGCGGGAGGGGCTGAGACCCAGTACTTC. This sequence encodes CASSSGLAGGAETQYF.

This clone was seen just once. This chain connects TRBV5-1 to TRBJ2-5; 8 nucleotides agree with TRBD1. V shed 4 bases and J 2 bases; nucleotides not matched to a gene: 4. From germline, CDR1 is SGHRS and CDR2 YFSETQ. The CDR3 is 14 amino acids. The CDR3 nucleotides are TGCGCCAGCAGCGGGACAGGATCACAAGAGACCCAGTACTTC. This translates into CASSGTGSQETQYF.

About this clone itself: A much larger clone differs by one base, so this may be a read error. This chain uses TRBV13 with TRBJ2-7; D is undetermined. Trimming took 1 base from V and 1 from J, leaving 2 bases between them. CDR1 PRHDT and CDR2 FYEKMQ come from the germline V gene (reference sequence). The CDR3 runs 12 residues. As DNA, the CDR3 is TGTGCCAGCAGCTTAGCTTCCTACGAGCAGTACTTC. Protein: CASSLASYEQYF.

CDR3 loop: CASSFAGASLSYNSPLHF. DNA for the CDR3: TGTGCCAGCAGCTTCGCAGGGGCTAGCCTCTCCTATAATTCACCCCTCCACTTT. J is TRBJ1-6 and V is TRBV11-1; D perhaps matches TRBD1 (6 bases). Per the germline V gene, CDR1 is SGHAT and CDR2 is FQDESV (reference sequence). CDR3 length equals 18 residues. V was cut by 3 bases and J by 0 bases, with 15 bases left in between.

The chain links TRBV27 to TRBJ2-3, with 7 bases that match TRBD1. Germline-derived CDR1 and CDR2 are MNHEY and SMNVEV (reference sequence). The CDR3 is 14 amino acids. With 4 bases clipped from V and 2 bases from J, the junction kept 3 bases outside the gene matches. The CDR3 bases are TGTGCCAGCAGTTCGGGACAGCACACAGATACGCAGTATTTT. Translation: CASSSGQHTDTQYF.